These T cell receptor beta chains were read from a single sample in a study of cytomegalovirus exposure and HLA in healthy donors. The data were produced by immunoSEQ multiplex PCR, yet TCRdb's version contains in-frame clones alone and is incomplete. This sample yields under 250,000 clones, of which over 75% are seen a single time; 1.8% belongs to the top ten. The sequenced material came from PBMCs. These receptor sequences come from a male donor in good health and CMV-seronegative. Each CDR3 is given with its conserved first and last residue. A D gene is named only where the DNA matches it firmly.

d_gene: -; v_gene: TRBV25-1; CDR3aa: CASSESTGSGNTIYF
d_gene: -; v_gene: TRBV11-2; CDR3aa: CASSLDRRQLNEKLFF
d_gene: TRBD2; v_gene: TRBV27; CDR3aa: CASSNSGATYEQYF
d_gene: -; v_gene: TRBV9; CDR3aa: CASSKEDFPPRNEQFF
d_gene: TRBD1; v_gene: TRBV18; CDR3aa: CASSPETGRSYEQYF
d_gene: -; v_gene: TRBV20-1; CDR3aa: CSGGANTQYF
d_gene: -; v_gene: TRBV7-2; CDR3aa: CASSLDRSYEQYF
d_gene: -; v_gene: TRBV5-6; CDR3aa: CASSAGLLRSGNTIYF
d_gene: -; v_gene: TRBV7-2; CDR3aa: CASSLSRATNEKLFF
d_gene: -; v_gene: TRBV5-4; CDR3aa: CASSLSDSPYTQYF
d_gene: -; v_gene: TRBV7-9; CDR3aa: CASSFPGNGYTF
d_gene: TRBD2; v_gene: TRBV4-3; CDR3aa: CASSQELAGTDTQYF
d_gene: -; v_gene: TRBV25-1; CDR3aa: CASSETGTGNTIYF
d_gene: TRBD2; v_gene: TRBV6-4; CDR3aa: CASSRDLAGEEEQFF
d_gene: TRBD2; v_gene: TRBV11-2; CDR3aa: CASSPILARALNEQFF
d_gene: -; v_gene: TRBV5-4; CDR3aa: CASSPTATGRETQYF
d_gene: -; v_gene: TRBV7-6; CDR3aa: CASSLFVDTEAFF
d_gene: TRBD1; v_gene: TRBV27; CDR3aa: CASSFMGDRGTNEKLFF
d_gene: -; v_gene: TRBV5-6; CDR3aa: CASSPSWGLVAGANVLTF
d_gene: -; v_gene: TRBV18; CDR3aa: CASSPTVPGRETQYF